The rows below give T cell receptor beta chains drawn from one sample of a study of patients and donors after allogeneic stem cell transplantation. Using its own MiXCR run on the RT-PCR reads, TCRdb lists one record per CDR3 protein. The sample contains about a million distinct CDR3 sequences, roughly 18% of which appear only once. Sample: blood, either unsorted or a sorted T cell fraction (not recorded which). The receptors here all came from a human donor who was either an allogeneic HSCT recipient or a stem cell or donor lymphocyte infusion donor (not recorded which). It is not recorded whose cells these are; they may come from a transplant donor. The conserved cysteine and the conserved F or W are not part of the CDR3 here. Fields, in order: V gene, CDR3 protein.

>TRBV28
ASSLGSWAGLYEQY
>TRBV6-2/TRBV6-3
ASSPILRDSYIYEQY
>TRBV7-3
ASSLSPGAGTEAF
>TRBV12-3/TRBV12-4
ASSFKPLLGYT
>TRBV11-1
ASSPRLAAGQETQY
>TRBV6-2/TRBV6-3
ASSYSGTANTGELF
>TRBV4-1
ASSQVRGSYNSPLH
>TRBV20-1
SVHRQGQRGNEQF
>TRBV18
ASSPDGGGTEAF
>TRBV27
ASRPGGPGGMNTEAF
>TRBV11-1
ASSLDRGRAVNTGELF
>TRBV9
ASSRTSQETQY
>TRBV5-6
ASSEGLAGELPQY
>TRBV4-1
ASSQDRHEQY
>TRBV12-3/TRBV12-4
ASSSLLDRANEQF
>TRBV29-1
SVSPENREYEQY
>TRBV9
ASSVAGSHNSYNEQF
>TRBV7-6
ASTQSSGGAVETQY
>TRBV7-3
ASSRDRGAGELF
>TRBV10-3
AISGVRTDTQY
>TRBV24-1
ATSDPGGTADTQY
>TRBV24-1
ATSDLSGGEENEQF
>TRBV7-9
ATGTPNEKLF
>TRBV7-2
ASSFPRDRVNYGYT
>TRBV6-7
ASSYLNGYT
>TRBV3-1
ASSQTLTGNTIY
>TRBV24-1
ATSEPGSYNEQF
>TRBV5-1
ASSLTRQGSMDTQY
>TRBV20-1
SASLNYEQY
>TRBV14
ASSHRQGVEQF
>TRBV18
ASSPNSFYGYT
>TRBV5-6
ASSSGKPYEQY
>TRBV10-3
ATTRGLTEAF
>TRBV5-1
ASKLATQSYEQY
>TRBV4-2
ASSQLMADTQY
>TRBV12-3/TRBV12-4
ASSLTQQNTEAF
>TRBV20-1
SARDRQGSYGYT
>TRBV7-9
ASSRKTGNTEAF
>TRBV5-1
ASSTLPSGRSTDTQY
>TRBV12-3/TRBV12-4
ASSFSRLAKNIQY
>TRBV29-1
SVEGSNHEQF
>TRBV5-6
ASSAGSELATNEKLF
>TRBV4-3
ASSLGTGGQTQY
>TRBV12-3/TRBV12-4
ASSLSWAGSGQPQH
>TRBV12-3/TRBV12-4
ASSLPRGTSGGSSYNEQF
>TRBV2
ASSEGRGQPQH
>TRBV10-3
AIGGGRQETQY